This TCR beta chain emerged from a study of blood T cell repertoires in COVID-19. Repertoires were generated with immunoSEQ multiplex PCR, while TCRdb's copy carries only in-frame clones and drops some. The sample contains about 150,000 clones, about 80% of which appear only once. With V trimmed by 5 bases and J by 4 bases, 3 bases remained unmatched. The CDR3 is 13 amino acids. The germline CDR1 and CDR2 sequences are SGHTA and FQGTGA. The receptor was derived from a human donor in a cohort sampled during active COVID-19. Sequenced material: peripheral blood. V is TRBV7-3 and J is TRBJ2-5; 8 bases line up with TRBD1. The CDR3 DNA reads as TGTGCCAGCAGCACAACAGGGGGAGAGACCCAGTACTTC. It yields the protein CASSTTGGETQYF.